The 25 T cell receptor beta chains reported below all come from one sample, sequenced in a study of shared clonotypes between healthy human individuals. Using immunoSEQ multiplex PCR, the repertoire was profiled, and TCRdb retains in-frame clones only, with some absent. Among 1,400,000 or so clones listed, just under 99% were seen once. The sequenced material came from naive CD4+ T cells sorted from blood. Subset indicated: CD45RA+ positively selected. The receptors originated from a man aged 25-45 years in good health.

This clone has only a few counts. This same CDR3 is encoded by further DNA sequences in the sample. V is TRBV7-6 and J is TRBJ2-5; unclear D gene. This CDR3 has 11 residues. Germline CDR1 SGHVS, CDR2 FNYEAQ. Trimming cost V 5 bases and J 3 bases, with 4 bases left between them. Here the CDR3 DNA reads TGTGCCAGCAGCCGGAAAGAGACCCAGTACTTC. It encodes CASSRKETQYF.

The chain uses TRBV6-1 and TRBJ2-7; D may correspond to TRBD1 or TRBD2 (5 bases each). There are 13 residues in the CDR3. Germline V gene data show CDR1 as MNHNS and CDR2 as SASEGT. The V end was cut by 6 bases, the J end by 4 bases, with 13 bases between. CDR3 sequence (DNA): TGTGCCAGCAGCACAATTGGGGGATACGAGCAGTACTTC. Protein sequence: CASSTIGGYEQYF.

This chain connects TRBV7-2 to TRBJ1-3; D is unclear. This CDR3 is built from 13 residues. Germline CDR1 is SGHTA and CDR2 is FQGNSA. Trimming shortened V by 4 bases and J by 7 bases, and 11 bases separated the two germline ends. CDR3 sequence: CASSYISGNTIYF. Written as DNA, the CDR3 is TGTGCCAGCAGCTACATATCGGGGAACACCATATATTTT.

The genes are TRBV4-1 and TRBJ2-1, with D tentatively TRBD2 (5 bases). CDR1 is MGHRA and CDR2 is YSYEKL in the germline V gene. The CDR3 is made up of 16 amino acids. Between the trimmed V and J ends, which lost 0 bases and 6 bases, there was a span of 15 bases. The CDR3 region has the DNA TGCGCCAGCAGCCAAGATCCGGGGTTTGCGGTCAATGAGCAGTTCTTC. This sequence encodes CASSQDPGFAVNEQFF.

V and J are TRBV5-1 and TRBJ2-1; TRBD1 agrees at 10 bases. The CDR3 has 15 residues. V lost 3 bases to trimming and J lost 7 bases; unmatched junction nucleotides: 7. The germline gives CDR1 SGHRS, CDR2 YFSETQ. The CDR3 nucleotides read TGCGCCAGCAGCTCTGGACAGGGGGTTAGGAATGAGCAGTTCTTC. Residues: CASSSGQGVRNEQFF.

This clone was seen a single time. Other DNA sequences in the same sample also yield this CDR3. V gene TRBV20-1 combines with J gene TRBJ2-3; D possibly corresponds to TRBD1 (5 bases). The germline V gene has CDR1 DFQATT and CDR2 SNEGSKA (reference sequence). The CDR3 sequence is 10 residues long. Trimming shortened V by 6 bases and J by 6 bases, and 7 bases separated the two germline ends. The DNA for the CDR3 is TGCAGTGCGTCAGGGGATACGCAGTATTTT. It codes for CSASGDTQYF.

The V gene is TRBV5-4, the J gene TRBJ1-1; 8 bases match TRBD1. Trimming took 4 bases from V and 5 from J; bases not matched to a gene: 13. The CDR3 contains 16 residues. Per germline, CDR1 SGHNT and CDR2 YYREEE (reference sequence). The CDR3 sequence: CASSEWGDRPSTEAFF. CDR3 bases: TGTGCCAGCAGCGAATGGGGGGACAGGCCGAGTACTGAAGCTTTCTTT.

The V gene is TRBV11-2, the J gene TRBJ2-1; 11 nucleotides agree with TRBD2. The ends lost 3 bases at V and 4 bases at J; junction bases unmatched: 5. The CDR3 consists of 16 residues. Germline V lookup: CDR1 SGHAT, CDR2 FQNNGV. The CDR3 protein is CASSLPGTSGYNEQFF. Here the CDR3 DNA reads TGTGCCAGCAGCTTGCCCGGGACTAGCGGTTACAATGAGCAGTTCTTC.

This sequence joins TRBV2 and TRBJ2-7; no clear D. V shed 7 bases and J shed 2 bases, with 9 bases lying between them. CDR3 length: 12 amino acids. Looked up from germline, CDR1 is SNHLY and CDR2 is FYNNEI. CDR3: CASTRQAYEQYF. The CDR3 region has the DNA TGTGCCAGCACTCGGCAGGCCTACGAGCAGTACTTC.

The chain joins TRBV7-3 to TRBJ2-1; no firm D call. This CDR3 is built from 18 residues. Germline CDR1 and CDR2: SGHTA and FQGTGA. Trimming left V 1 base short and J 0 bases short, with 16 bases between. DNA of the CDR3: TGTGCCAGCAGCTTAATAAGCTCGGCGTCGAGCTCCTACAATGAGCAGTTCTTC. It codes for CASSLISSASSSYNEQFF. The entire variable domain, with the rest obtained from reference TRBV7-3 and TRBJ2-1, is as follows: GAGVSQTPSNKVTEKGKYVELRCDPISGHTALYWYRQSLGQGPEFLIYFQGTGAADDSGLPNDRFFAVRPEGSVSTLKIQRTERGDSAVYLCASSLISSASSSYNEQFFGPGTRLTVL.

This clone was seen only once. The J gene is TRBJ1-4, the V gene TRBV9; 7 nucleotides line up with TRBD1. This CDR3 comprises 14 residues. V lost 3 bases, J lost 7 bases, and 6 bases stayed unmatched. Germline CDR1 reads SGDLS; CDR2 reads YYNGEE. The CDR3 loop is CASSGGRGSEKLFF. Written as DNA, the CDR3 is TGTGCCAGCAGCGGGGGCAGGGGGAGTGAAAAACTGTTTTTT.

The V and J genes are TRBV5-4 and TRBJ2-7; 12 bases are a match to TRBD2. This CDR3 has 15 amino acids. V lost 3 bases and J lost 4; bases outside the gene matches: 5. Germline CDR1 and CDR2: SGHNT and YYREEE (reference sequence). The CDR3 is CASSSSSGRGYEQYF. As DNA, the CDR3 is TGTGCCAGCAGCTCCTCTAGCGGGAGGGGGTACGAGCAGTACTTC.

The DNA for the CDR3 is TGTGCCAGCAGCCCTTCTGGGAGGGGAGACCATCAGCCCCAGCATTTT. It is translated as CASSPSGRGDHQPQHF. The chain is built from TRBV7-9 and TRBJ1-5, with TRBD1 as a possible D gene (5 bases). The germline gives CDR1 SEHNR, CDR2 FQNEAQ (reference sequence). The CDR3 totals 16 residues. The V gene lost 5 bases and the J gene lost 5 bases, with 19 bases spanning the gap.

The rearrangement uses TRBV6-1 and TRBJ2-7; 7 nucleotides agree with TRBD1. V was pared by 1 base and J by 12 bases, with 6 bases of the junction left unmatched. The germline V gene encodes CDR1 MNHNS and CDR2 SASEGT. The CDR3 runs 12 residues. Written as DNA, the CDR3 is TGTGCCAGCAGTGAAGTTCAACAGGGGCTGTACTTC. Amino acid sequence: CASSEVQQGLYF.

V and J are TRBV20-1 and TRBJ1-2; D ambiguous. With 2 bases removed from V and 7 bases from J, the gap between germline ends came to 5 bases. This CDR3 is 10 amino acids long. Germline loops: CDR1 DFQATT, CDR2 SNEGSKA (reference sequence). In DNA form, the CDR3 reads TGCAGTGCTAGAATTGGTGGCTACACCTTC. Protein sequence: CSARIGGYTF.

This sequence joins TRBV30 and TRBJ2-7; unclear D gene. The ends were cut back, 7 bases at V and 2 bases at J, with 9 bases in the middle. Germline V gene lookup returns CDR1 GTSNPN and CDR2 SVGIG (reference sequence). The CDR3 sequence is 11 residues long. CDR3 bases: TGTGCCTCGATAGGGCCCTACGAGCAGTACTTC. As protein: CASIGPYEQYF.

This clone was found once. CDR3 sequence (DNA): TGTGCCAGCTCACCACTTCCTTCGGCTAGCGGGAGTAACGCCTACGAGCAGTACTTC. This sequence encodes CASSPLPSASGSNAYEQYF. The genes are TRBV18 and TRBJ2-7; 10 nucleotides match TRBD2. There are 19 residues in the CDR3. Germline V gene sequence: CDR1 KGHSH, CDR2 LQKENI. V lost 1 base, J lost 2 bases, and 14 bases stayed unmatched.

A single count supports this clone. DNA of the CDR3: TGTGCCAGCAGCACCTCCGGGACCCCCCTGGGCAATGAGCAGTTCTTC. Its translation is CASSTSGTPLGNEQFF. The chain uses TRBV9 and TRBJ2-1, with D possibly being TRBD1 or TRBD2 (5 bases each). V lost 4 bases, J lost 6 bases, and 20 bases lay in between. The CDR3 runs to 16 residues. Germline values: CDR1 SGDLS, CDR2 YYNGEE.

This chain connects TRBV30 to TRBJ1-1; no firm D call. CDR1 GTSNPN and CDR2 SVGIG come from the germline V gene (reference sequence). The V end was cut by 2 bases, the J end by 1 base, with 8 bases between. The CDR3 loop spans 13 amino acids. CDR3 loop: CAWSFSTNTEAFF. In nucleotides, the CDR3 is TGTGCCTGGAGTTTCAGCACGAACACTGAAGCTTTCTTT. Together with reference TRBV30 and TRBJ1-1, the CDR3 gives the full variable domain: SQTIHQWPATLVQPVGSPLSLECTVEGTSNPNLYWYRQAAGRGLQLLFYSVGIGQISSEVPQNLSASRPQDRQFILSSKKLLLSDSGFYLCAWSFSTNTEAFFGQGTRLTVV.

The chain has TRBV6-5 and TRBJ2-1; possibly TRBD2 for D (5 bases). Trimming removed 6 bases at V and 6 bases at J, with 9 bases between. There are 12 residues in the CDR3. In germline, CDR1 is MNHEY, CDR2 SVGAGI. The CDR3 DNA sequence: TGTGCCAGCAGCCAGGCGGGCAATGAGCAGTTCTTC. Its protein product is CASSQAGNEQFF.

This clone was observed once. The genes are TRBV28 and TRBJ2-1, with 9 bases matching TRBD1. Trimming at V came to 8 bases and at J to 7 bases, leaving 12 bases not matched to a gene. This CDR3 contains 15 residues. The germline V gene has CDR1 MDHEN and CDR2 SYDVKM. The chain's CDR3 is CASGTGGAFRNEQFF. CDR3 DNA sequence: TGTGCCAGCGGAACAGGGGGCGCTTTTCGGAATGAGCAGTTCTTC. Drawing the rest from reference TRBV28 and TRBJ2-1, the complete variable domain is DVKVTQSSRYLVKRTGEKVFLECVQDMDHENMFWYRQDPGLGLRLIYFSYDVKMKEKGDIPEGYSVSREKKERFSLILESASTNQTSMYLCASGTGGAFRNEQFFGPGTRLTVL.

The rearrangement links TRBV7-2 to TRBJ1-5; TRBD1 agrees at 10 bases. Germline trimming cut 5 bases from V and 5 bases from J; bases unmatched to any gene: 6. The CDR3 spans 15 residues. CDR1 and CDR2 from the germline V gene are SGHTA and FQGNSA. CDR3 loop: CASSLTGTGDQPQHF. Written as DNA, the CDR3 is TGTGCCAGCAGCCTTACCGGGACAGGGGATCAGCCCCAGCATTTT.

V and J are TRBV6-1 and TRBJ2-5; 7 nucleotides align to TRBD1. The V gene end was trimmed by 6 bases and the J gene end by 11 bases; junction bases not matched to a gene: 6. This CDR3 contains 11 residues. Germline V lookup: CDR1 MNHNS, CDR2 SASEGT. In DNA form, the CDR3 reads TGTGCCAGCAGCAAGGGGGCCATACAGTACTTC. This encodes CASSKGAIQYF.

A word on this clone: The sample has other DNA sequences that encode this CDR3 too. This chain links TRBV5-1 with TRBJ2-3; D may be TRBD2 (5 bases). The CDR3 is made up of 13 amino acids. In germline, CDR1 is SGHRS, CDR2 YFSETQ. V lost 4 bases and J lost 6, with 12 bases in between. The CDR3 DNA sequence: TGCGCCAGCAGCCTGGACTCAGCCGATACGCAGTATTTT. It yields the protein CASSLDSADTQYF.

The count of this clone is one. V gene TRBV4-2 combines with J gene TRBJ1-3; perhaps TRBD1 as D (6 bases). V shed 0 bases and J shed 7 bases, with 13 bases lying between them. This CDR3 is 15 amino acids long. Germline CDR1 LGHNA, CDR2 YNFKEQ. In DNA form, the CDR3 reads TGTGCCAGCAGCCAAGACAGGGGCCTAGGCAACACCATATATTTT. Translated: CASSQDRGLGNTIYF.